The text below deals with one T cell receptor (beta chain). Its antigen is still unknown. The V gene lost 5 bases and the J gene lost 0 bases, with 13 bases spanning the gap. Germline loops: CDR1 SGHAT, CDR2 FQDESV (reference sequence). CDR3 length: 16 residues. The sample comes from a study of cytomegalovirus exposure and HLA in healthy donors. The study's findings and limits: Some V segments could not be told apart, so they were left out, TRBV6-2 and TRBV6-3 among them. The study found most TCR sequences rare, yet found some public TCRs in many donors.

As for the donors, each was a healthy bone marrow donor. Primers for the PCR totalled 60 Vbeta and 13 Jbeta. The method was immunoSEQ multiplex PCR; TCRdb's version includes in-frame clones alone and lacks a portion of them. This table has roughly 190,000 clones, 87% appearing once. Sequencing used PBMCs. The gene calls are TRBV11-1 and TRBJ1-4; D unresolved. The TCR sequence derives from a boy younger than 10 in good health and CMV-seronegative. The CDR3 DNA sequence: TGTGCCAGCAGCCCATTTAGACAAGCAACTAATGAAAAACTGTTTTTT. Encoded protein: CASSPFRQATNEKLFF.